Presented here are 21 T cell receptor beta chains from one specimen sequenced in a study of T cell responses to AZD1222 COVID-19 vaccine. Sequenced by immunoSEQ multiplex PCR; TCRdb stores in-frame clones only, minus some. The sample contains about 150,000 clones, 90% of which appear only once. Sequencing used peripheral blood, obtained on day 0 of AZD1222 vaccination. The receptors shown here come from an adult in good health.

This clone was seen a handful of times. The chain recombines TRBV7-6 with TRBJ2-2; 7 bases match TRBD2. The J segment lost 3 bases and the V segment lost 4 bases, leaving 5 bases of the junction unmatched. Germline V gives CDR1 SGHVS, CDR2 FNYEAQ. The CDR3 totals 15 residues. CDR3 sequence: CASSSVGRDTGELFF. In nucleotides, the CDR3 is TGTGCCAGCAGCTCGGTGGGGAGGGACACCGGGGAGCTGTTTTTT.

The chain uses TRBV19 and TRBJ2-1; 11 bases line up with TRBD2. CDR1 is LNHDA, CDR2 SQIVND, per germline (reference sequence). The CDR3 extends over 14 amino acids. The V gene end was trimmed by 6 bases and the J gene end by 5 bases; junction bases not matched to a gene: 3. CDR3 residues: CASRGTSGHNEQFF. The CDR3 DNA is TGTGCCAGTAGGGGGACTAGCGGACACAATGAGCAGTTCTTC. Variable domain in full (rest from reference TRBV19 and TRBJ2-1): DGGITQSPKYLFRKEGQNVTLSCEQNLNHDAMYWYRQDPGQGLRLIYYSQIVNDFQKGDIAEGYSVSREKKESFPLTVTSAQKNPTAFYLCASRGTSGHNEQFFGPGTRLTVL.

This clone appeared once. The V and J genes are TRBV27 and TRBJ1-3; D gene uncertain. CDR1 is MNHEY and CDR2 is SMNVEV in the germline V gene (reference sequence). This CDR3 has 14 residues. Deletions cut 3 bases from V and 2 bases from J, with 8 bases between. The CDR3 DNA reads TGTGCCAGCAGTTTTCTCGGGCCTGGAAACACCATATATTTT. It is translated as CASSFLGPGNTIYF.

This clone was recorded a few times. The chain has TRBV4-1 and TRBJ1-2; 7 bases align to TRBD1. Germline V gene lookup returns CDR1 MGHRA and CDR2 YSYEKL. This CDR3 comprises 16 residues. V was pared by 0 bases and J by 3 bases, with 7 bases of the junction left unmatched. The CDR3 loop reads CASSQEINRGHYGYTF. In nucleotides, the CDR3 is TGCGCCAGCAGCCAAGAAATTAACAGGGGCCACTATGGCTACACCTTC.

The chain has TRBV12-3 or TRBV12-4 and TRBJ2-1; D is undetermined. The V and J ends lost 7 bases and 6 bases respectively, with 10 bases between them. CDR3 length: 12 residues. The CDR3 loop is CASTPTANEQFF. The CDR3 bases are TGTGCCAGCACCCCGACGGCCAATGAGCAGTTCTTC.

V is TRBV11-2 and J is TRBJ2-5; D remains unclear. Looked up from germline, CDR1 is SGHAT and CDR2 is FQNNGV. The CDR3 is 12 residues long. Trimming shortened V by 5 bases and J by 7 bases, and 11 bases separated the two germline ends. CDR3: CASSPSQWTQYF. As DNA, the CDR3 is TGTGCCAGCAGCCCCAGCCAGTGGACCCAGTACTTC. The full variable domain, completed using reference TRBV11-2 and TRBJ2-5, is EAGVAQSPRYKIIEKRQSVAFWCNPISGHATLYWYQQILGQGPKLLIQFQNNGVVDDSQLPKDRFSAERLKGVDSTLKIQPAKLEDSAVYLCASSPSQWTQYFGPGTRLLVL.

The chain recombines TRBV6-5 with TRBJ1-1; D uncertain. The CDR3 spans 13 residues. The germline CDR1 and CDR2 sequences are MNHEY and SVGAGI. V lost 8 bases to trimming and J lost 9 bases, with 19 bases between them. The CDR3: CASATREIQKAFF. CDR3 nucleotide sequence: TGTGCCAGCGCCACGAGGGAGATTCAGAAAGCTTTCTTT.

This clone was seen only a few times. The chain couples TRBV5-8 to TRBJ2-5; no firm D call. V lost 5 bases and J 0 bases, leaving 20 bases between the germline ends. The CDR3 length is 17 residues. CDR1 SGHTS and CDR2 YDEGEE come from the germline V gene. Here the CDR3 reads CASRPLTLQKNQETQYF. CDR3 nucleotides: TGTGCCAGCAGACCTCTCACATTACAAAAAAACCAAGAGACCCAGTACTTC.

This sequence joins TRBV5-5 and TRBJ2-7; no reliable D call. The V end was cut by 5 bases, the J end by 0 bases, with 15 bases between. The CDR3 is 15 residues long. CDR1 and CDR2 (germline): SGHKS, YYEKEE (reference sequence). DNA for the CDR3: TGTGCCAGCAGTTCGCAGACACTAAGCTCCTACGAGCAGTACTTC. This sequence encodes CASSSQTLSSYEQYF.

The V gene is TRBV11-3, the J gene TRBJ2-3; D is unresolved. CDR1 SGHNT and CDR2 YENEEA come from the germline V gene. The V end was cut by 5 bases, the J end by 5 bases, with 8 bases between. The length of the CDR3 is 12 residues. In DNA, the CDR3 is TGTGCCAGCAGCCTCGACGGAGATACGCAGTATTTT. It encodes CASSLDGDTQYF.

This chain uses TRBV6-6 with TRBJ2-7, with D uncertain. The CDR3 length is 13 residues. Per the germline V gene, CDR1 is MNHNY and CDR2 is SVGAGI (reference sequence). Trimming took off 6 bases at V and 2 bases at J, with 11 bases between the two ends. CDR3 coding DNA: TGTGCCAGCAGCTCGAGCGATGCCTACGAGCAGTACTTC. Protein sequence: CASSSSDAYEQYF.

This sequence joins TRBV19 and TRBJ2-7; unclear D gene. CDR1 and CDR2 from the germline V gene are LNHDA and SQIVND (reference sequence). V lost 1 base, J lost 4 bases, and 5 bases lay in between. The CDR3 contains 12 residues. CDR3 in DNA: TGTGCCAGTAGTATAGGACATTACGAGCAGTACTTC. It encodes CASSIGHYEQYF.

The V and J genes are TRBV7-3 and TRBJ2-7, with 10 bases that match TRBD1. The CDR3 covers 17 residues. After removal of 1 base from V and 2 bases from J, the junction contained 8 bases not matched to a gene. Per germline, CDR1 SGHTA and CDR2 FQGTGA. The CDR3 reads CASSLRGGTGAPYEQYF. The CDR3 coding sequence is TGTGCCAGCAGCTTAAGAGGGGGGACAGGGGCCCCCTACGAGCAGTACTTC.

This rearrangement joins TRBV4-1 to TRBJ1-1, with D tentatively TRBD1 (6 bases). The CDR3 is 16 residues long. CDR1 is MGHRA, CDR2 YSYEKL, per germline. V dropped 3 bases and J dropped 2 bases, with 16 bases sitting between them. The CDR3 DNA is TGCGCCAGCAGCCAGGGCAGGGGCGTCCTAAACACTGAAGCTTTCTTT. Translation gives CASSQGRGVLNTEAFF.

The chain uses TRBV6-5 and TRBJ2-5; TRBD1 matches 8 bases. With 6 bases clipped from V and 5 bases from J, the junction kept 5 bases outside the gene matches. Germline V lookup: CDR1 MNHEY, CDR2 SVGAGI. The CDR3 runs 13 residues. The CDR3 is CASRNRGVETQYF. CDR3 nucleotide sequence: TGTGCCAGCAGAAACAGGGGGGTCGAGACCCAGTACTTC.

The chain has TRBV10-3 and TRBJ2-2, with D perhaps matching TRBD2 (6 bases). V was clipped by 0 bases and J by 6 bases, with 14 bases between them. This CDR3 has 16 amino acids. Germline CDR1 is ENHRY and CDR2 is SYGVKD. CDR3 protein: CAISESWGLGAGELFF. The CDR3 DNA is TGTGCCATCAGTGAGTCGTGGGGACTTGGTGCCGGGGAGCTGTTTTTT.

This chain connects TRBV7-2 to TRBJ1-2, with 7 bases that match TRBD1. In germline, CDR1 is SGHTA, CDR2 FQGNSA. This CDR3 comprises 16 residues. V lost 5 bases, J lost 1 base, and 10 bases stayed unmatched. The CDR3 is CASSTRGTVYNYGYTF. In nucleotides, the CDR3 is TGTGCCAGCAGCACTAGGGGGACAGTCTATAACTATGGCTACACCTTC.

The rearrangement joins TRBV7-8 to TRBJ1-3; perhaps TRBD1 as D (5 bases). This CDR3 is built from 14 residues. Germline CDR1 and CDR2: SGHVS and FQNEAQ. The V end lost 6 bases, the J end lost 3 bases, and 12 bases lay between the germline ends. CDR3 in amino acids: CASSNGGDGNTIYF. For the CDR3, the DNA is TGTGCCAGCAGTAACGGGGGAGATGGAAACACCATATATTTT.

This clone was seen a handful of times. The chain couples TRBV30 to TRBJ2-3; the D is unclear. Germline values: CDR1 GTSNPN, CDR2 SVGIG (reference sequence). The CDR3 has 13 residues. Trimming cost V 3 bases and J 4 bases, with 11 bases left between them. The CDR3: CAWSQAGADTQYF. DNA for the CDR3: TGTGCCTGGAGCCAAGCTGGGGCAGATACGCAGTATTTT.

The V gene is TRBV2, the J gene TRBJ2-5, with 9 bases matching TRBD1. This CDR3 has 16 residues. J gave up 0 bases and V 6 bases, and 8 bases lay outside the gene matches. Germline CDR1 is SNHLY and CDR2 is FYNNEI. CDR3 in DNA: TGTGCCAGCAGAGTCTTGGGACAGGGCCACCAAGAGACCCAGTACTTC. Its protein product is CASRVLGQGHQETQYF.

This rearrangement joins TRBV6-5 to TRBJ1-1; 7 bases are shared with TRBD1. The junction had 5 bases not matched to a gene; V was cut back by 0 bases and J by 4 bases. The CDR3 contains 15 residues. CDR1 is MNHEY, CDR2 SVGAGI, per germline. This chain's CDR3 is CASSYSVAGGTEAFF. CDR3 nucleotide sequence: TGTGCCAGCAGTTACTCGGTGGCAGGGGGCACTGAAGCTTTCTTT.